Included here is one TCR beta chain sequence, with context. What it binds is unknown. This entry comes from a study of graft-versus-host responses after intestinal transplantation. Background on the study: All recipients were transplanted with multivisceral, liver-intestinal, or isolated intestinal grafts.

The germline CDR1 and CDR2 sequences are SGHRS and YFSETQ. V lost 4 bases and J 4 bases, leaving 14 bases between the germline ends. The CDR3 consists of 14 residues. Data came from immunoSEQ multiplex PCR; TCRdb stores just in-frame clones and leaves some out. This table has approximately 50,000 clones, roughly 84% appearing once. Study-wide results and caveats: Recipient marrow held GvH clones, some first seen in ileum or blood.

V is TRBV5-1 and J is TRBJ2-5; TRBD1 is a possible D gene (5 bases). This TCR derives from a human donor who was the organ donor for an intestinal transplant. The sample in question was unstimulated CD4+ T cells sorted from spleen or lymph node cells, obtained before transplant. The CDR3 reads CASSDQGGLETQYF. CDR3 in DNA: TGCGCCAGCAGCGATCAGGGTGGCCTAGAGACCCAGTACTTC.